These T cell receptor beta chains were read from a single sample in a study of OX40 agonist ivuxolimab in advanced cancers. The assay was immunoSEQ multiplex PCR, and TCRdb's table has in-frame clones only and misses some. The profile covers 15,000 to 20,000 clones, with roughly 92% appearing a single time and roughly 7% taken by the ten largest. The sequences come from CD4+ or CD8+ T cells sorted from blood, collected in a trial of the OX40 agonist ivuxolimab. All receptors derive from an adult with an advanced solid tumor such as melanoma, head and neck, liver or kidney cancer. Both conserved end residues are part of each CDR3. The D gene is left open where the match is weak.

v_call	d_call	j_call	cdr3_nt	cdr3_aa
TRBV9	TRBD2	TRBJ2-7	TGTGCCAGCAGCGCTAGCGGTTCGATCTCCTACGAGCAGTACTTC	CASSASGSISYEQYF
TRBV19	TRBD1	TRBJ1-2	TGTGCCAGCACACAGGGGACGGGTTATGGCTACACCTTC	CASTQGTGYGYTF
TRBV19	NA	TRBJ1-5	TGTGCCAGTAGTATAGGGAACCAGCCCCAGCATTTT	CASSIGNQPQHF
TRBV5-6	NA	TRBJ2-3	TGTGCCAGCAGCTTGGCCGGACTCCTGGGGTCAGATACGCAGTATTTT	CASSLAGLLGSDTQYF
TRBV5-4	NA	TRBJ2-1	TGTGCCAGCAGCTACGGATCCAATGAGCAGTTCTTC	CASSYGSNEQFF
TRBV6-1	NA	TRBJ2-7	TGTGCCAGCAGTGAAGACCGGCCCCAGCACTACGAGCAGTACTTC	CASSEDRPQHYEQYF
TRBV13	TRBD2	TRBJ2-3	TGTGCCAGCAGCTTAGGCGGGGCGGGGGGGCCTGGCACAGATACGCAGTATTTT	CASSLGGAGGPGTDTQYF
TRBV7-9	NA	TRBJ2-7	TGTGCCAGCAGCGACTATACTAGCTACGAGCAGTACTTC	CASSDYTSYEQYF
TRBV27	NA	TRBJ2-2	TGTGCCAGCAGTCAAATCGGGGCGAACGGGGAGCTGTTTTTT	CASSQIGANGELFF
TRBV28	NA	TRBJ2-1	TGTGCCAGCAGTTTTGGGGCTTACAATGAGCAGTTCTTC	CASSFGAYNEQFF